The next 25 T cell receptor beta chains were all read from a single sample in a study of shared clonotypes between healthy human individuals. The data were produced by immunoSEQ multiplex PCR, yet TCRdb's version contains in-frame clones alone and is incomplete. There are about 470,000 clones in the sample; around 79% occur only once, and less than 15% lies in the top ten. Sequenced material: PBMCs. All receptors derive from a woman in her 40s in good health. Some clones in this sample may be carry-over from other donors' samples.

The chain employs TRBV5-1 and TRBJ1-1, with D possibly matching TRBD1 (5 bases). This CDR3 has 14 amino acids. The V end lost 6 bases, the J end lost 4 bases, and 16 bases lay between the germline ends. Germline V lookup: CDR1 SGHRS, CDR2 YFSETQ. The CDR3 reads CASKKEGSSTEAFF. The CDR3 DNA reads TGCGCCAGCAAGAAAGAGGGGTCTAGCACTGAAGCTTTCTTT.

The V call is TRBV9, the J call TRBJ2-2, with 7 bases matching TRBD2. V lost 1 base, J lost 1 base, and 1 base stayed unmatched. The CDR3 runs to 15 residues. CDR1 and CDR2 from the germline V gene are SGDLS and YYNGEE. The DNA for the CDR3 is TGTGCCAGCAGCGTACTAGCGGTGAACACCGGGGAGCTGTTTTTT. Protein sequence: CASSVLAVNTGELFF.

CDR3 nucleotides: TGTGCCAGCAGTTACTCGGGGGTTTCGAATTACGAGCAGTACTTC. It specifies CASSYSGVSNYEQYF. V usage is TRBV6-6 and J usage is TRBJ2-7; D possibly matches TRBD1 or TRBD2 (5 bases each). This CDR3 has 15 amino acids. V was cut by 0 bases and J by 4 bases, with 13 bases left in between. Per germline, CDR1 MNHNY and CDR2 SVGAGI (reference sequence).

Concerning this clone: In the same sample, other DNA sequences code for this CDR3. V and J are TRBV27 and TRBJ2-7; D is undetermined. Trimming pared 4 bases from V and 1 base from J, leaving 2 bases between. Germline assignment: CDR1 MNHEY and CDR2 SMNVEV (reference sequence). This CDR3 has 11 residues. The CDR3 DNA sequence: TGTGCCAGCAGTTCGTCCTACGAGCAGTACTTC. The encoded protein is CASSSSYEQYF.

The CDR3 DNA is TGTGCCAGCAGCTTAGGGCAGGGCGACACCGGGGAGCTGTTTTTT. Encoded protein: CASSLGQGDTGELFF. This chain joins TRBV7-8 and TRBJ2-2; tentatively, D is TRBD1 (5 bases). V was pared by 1 base and J by 3 bases, with 9 bases between. The V gene's germline CDR1 is SGHVS and CDR2 FQNEAQ. This CDR3 has 15 amino acids.

The chain is built from TRBV7-3 and TRBJ2-3, with 9 bases fitting TRBD2. The germline gives CDR1 SGHTA, CDR2 FQGTGA. This CDR3 region has 15 residues. The V gene end was trimmed by 1 base and the J gene end by 5 bases; junction bases not matched to a gene: 4. CDR3 DNA: TGTGCCAGCAGCTTAAGAGCGGGAGGAATAGATACGCAGTATTTT. It specifies CASSLRAGGIDTQYF.

This clone was seen a few times. The chain recombines TRBV25-1 with TRBJ2-2; 10 nucleotides agree with TRBD1. The ends lost 0 bases at V and 3 bases at J; junction bases unmatched: 4. The CDR3 totals 17 residues. Germline V gene lookup returns CDR1 MGHDK and CDR2 SYGVNS. The CDR3 nucleotides are TGTGCCAGCAGTGAATATGGGGGGACAGGGGACACCGGGGAGCTGTTTTTT. Its translation: CASSEYGGTGDTGELFF.

This clone was seen only a few times. The genes are TRBV18 and TRBJ1-5; 10 bases agree with TRBD1. The CDR3 length is 13 residues. Germline-derived CDR1 and CDR2 are KGHSH and LQKENI. The trim removed 4 bases at V and 11 bases at J, leaving 5 bases unmatched. Written as DNA, the CDR3 is TGTGCCAGCTCACGCGACAGGGGGCAGGCCCAGCATTTT. Translated, it gives CASSRDRGQAQHF. Combining the CDR3 with reference TRBV18 and TRBJ1-5 gives the whole variable domain NAGVMQNPRHLVRRRGQEARLRCSPMKGHSHVYWYRQLPEEGLKFMVYLQKENIIDESGMPKERFSAEFPKEGPSILRIQQVVRGDSAAYFCASSRDRGQAQHFGDGTRLSIL.

The J gene is TRBJ2-3, the V gene TRBV19; D possibly uses TRBD1 or TRBD2 (5 bases each). The CDR3 has 17 amino acids. Germline V gives CDR1 LNHDA, CDR2 SQIVND (reference sequence). V was shortened by 6 bases and J by 4 bases, with 23 bases between the two germline ends. Here the CDR3 DNA reads TGTGCCAGTAGGCTCTCCGGGGCTGAAGGACGGGCAGATACGCAGTATTTT. Translation gives CASRLSGAEGRADTQYF.

V is TRBV2 and J is TRBJ2-7; TRBD1 matches at 9 bases. CDR1 SNHLY and CDR2 FYNNEI come from the germline V gene. The length of the CDR3 is 15 residues. J gave up 5 bases and V 6 bases, and 11 bases lay outside the gene matches. CDR3 nucleotides: TGTGCCAGCAGGAATTACCGGGACAGGGTCAACGAGCAGTACTTC. Protein sequence: CASRNYRDRVNEQYF. The whole variable domain, remainder taken from reference TRBV2 and TRBJ2-7, is EPEVTQTPSHQVTQMGQEVILRCVPISNHLYFYWYRQILGQKVEFLVSFYNNEISEKSEIFDDQFSVERPDGSNFTLKIRSTKLEDSAMYFCASRNYRDRVNEQYFGPGTRLTVT.

In this sample, this clone turned up once. The rearrangement links TRBV9 to TRBJ2-3; tentatively, D is TRBD2 (6 bases). The germline V gene encodes CDR1 SGDLS and CDR2 YYNGEE. This CDR3 contains 13 residues. V lost 3 bases and J 4 bases, leaving 9 bases between the germline ends. The CDR3 loop reads CASSGPGADTQYF. The CDR3, as DNA: TGTGCCAGCAGCGGACCGGGAGCAGATACGCAGTATTTT.

In nucleotides, the CDR3 is TGTGCCAGTACCCGCGGCACAGGGTATAGCTTCTACGAGCAGTACTTC. Translating gives CASTRGTGYSFYEQYF. This chain connects TRBV19 to TRBJ2-7, with D tentatively TRBD1 (6 bases). Deletions cut 7 bases from V and 3 bases from J, with 22 bases between. This CDR3 has 16 residues. CDR1 is LNHDA, CDR2 SQIVND, per germline (reference sequence).

This chain links TRBV29-1 with TRBJ2-5; 12 bases map to TRBD1. The J call is uncertain, as TRBJ2-7 better fits the DNA end. The CDR3 loop spans 13 amino acids. In germline, CDR1 is SQVTM, CDR2 ANQGSEA. The CDR3: CSVAGTGGAEQYF. Written as DNA, the CDR3 is TGCAGCGTCGCCGGGACAGGGGGCGCCGAGCAGTACTTC.

The chain joins TRBV10-3 to TRBJ2-1; TRBD2 aligns across 10 bases. There are 14 residues in the CDR3. Trimming cost V 9 bases and J 5 bases; bases outside gene matches: 7. The germline V gene encodes CDR1 ENHRY and CDR2 SYGVKD. The CDR3 sequence: CAITGTSANNEQFF. In DNA form, the CDR3 reads TGTGCCATAACCGGGACTAGCGCCAACAATGAGCAGTTCTTC.

The CDR3 is CASSPRQGSREQYF. The CDR3 DNA is TGTGCCAGCAGCCCACGACAGGGCTCTCGGGAGCAGTACTTC. The V and J genes are TRBV5-5 and TRBJ2-7; 7 bases line up with TRBD1. Trimming at V came to 4 bases and at J to 7 bases, leaving 11 bases not matched to a gene. Per germline, CDR1 SGHKS and CDR2 YYEKEE (reference sequence). CDR3 length: 14 amino acids. Drawing the rest from reference TRBV5-5 and TRBJ2-7, the complete variable domain is DAGVTQSPTHLIKTRGQQVTLRCSPISGHKSVSWYQQVLGQGPQFIFQYYEKEERGRGNFPDRFSARQFPNYSSELNVNALLLGDSALYLCASSPRQGSREQYFGPGTRLTVT.

CDR3 sequence (DNA): TGTGCCAGCAGTTCAACGGGACAGGGTTTCGAGCAGTACTTC. It codes for CASSSTGQGFEQYF. The V and J genes are TRBV27 and TRBJ2-7; 9 nucleotides agree with TRBD1. Germline loops: CDR1 MNHEY, CDR2 SMNVEV (reference sequence). This CDR3 comprises 14 residues. V was pared by 4 bases and J by 6 bases, with 7 bases of the junction left unmatched.

In this sample, this clone turned up a few times. The chain combines TRBV7-8 with TRBJ1-2; D uncertain. The CDR3 totals 13 residues. Trimming took off 0 bases at V and 5 bases at J, with 7 bases between the two ends. Germline-derived CDR1 and CDR2 are SGHVS and FQNEAQ. CDR3 bases: TGTGCCAGCAGCTTAGCCGCGGGATATGGCTACACCTTC. Translated: CASSLAAGYGYTF.

V is TRBV2 and J is TRBJ1-1; perhaps TRBD1 as D (6 bases). CDR3 size: 13 residues. From germline, CDR1 is SNHLY and CDR2 FYNNEI. The V end lost 8 bases, the J end lost 4 bases, and 14 bases lay between the germline ends. The CDR3 sequence: CASSGQSLTEAFF. For the CDR3, the DNA is TGTGCCAGCTCCGGACAGTCCCTCACTGAAGCTTTCTTT.

In regard to this clone: Different DNA sequences within this sample yield the same CDR3. The rearrangement uses TRBV9 and TRBJ2-7; no definite D call. Germline lookup yields CDR1 SGDLS and CDR2 YYNGEE. This CDR3 is built from 12 residues. Between the trimmed V and J ends, which lost 0 bases and 6 bases, there was a span of 7 bases. The CDR3 spells CASSVVGGEQYF. DNA for the CDR3: TGTGCCAGCAGCGTAGTGGGTGGCGAGCAGTACTTC.

V gene TRBV7-8 combines with J gene TRBJ2-1; D may be TRBD2 (6 bases). Between the trimmed V and J ends, which lost 0 bases and 7 bases, there was a span of 22 bases. CDR3 length: 18 amino acids. Germline values: CDR1 SGHVS, CDR2 FQNEAQ. DNA for the CDR3: TGTGCCAGCAGCTTAGCGCGAGGACGGGAGCACCCATGGAATGAGCAGTTCTTC. It specifies CASSLARGREHPWNEQFF.

The chain joins TRBV6-5 to TRBJ1-5; no clear D. The CDR3 runs to 14 residues. Trimming left V 2 bases short and J 0 bases short, with 5 bases between. Germline CDR1 and CDR2: MNHEY and SVGAGI. CDR3 sequence: CASSYGYSNQPQHF. The DNA for the CDR3 is TGTGCCAGCAGTTACGGGTATAGCAATCAGCCCCAGCATTTT.

The rearrangement joins TRBV6-6 to TRBJ2-5, with D possibly TRBD2 on 6 matching bases. The DNA end is more similar to TRBJ2-7, so the J call may be wrong. This CDR3 region has 13 residues. Germline CDR1 MNHNY, CDR2 SVGAGI (reference sequence). CDR3 in DNA: TGTGCCAGCAGTGGGGGGAATTCCTACGAGCAGTACTTC. Translated: CASSGGNSYEQYF.

This sequence joins TRBV19 and TRBJ2-2; D not resolved. The CDR3 consists of 13 residues. Germline-derived CDR1 and CDR2 are LNHDA and SQIVND (reference sequence). Trimming took off 6 bases at V and 5 bases at J, with 10 bases between the two ends. This chain's CDR3 is CASSPSATGELFF. In nucleotides, the CDR3 is TGTGCCAGTAGCCCCTCCGCGACCGGGGAGCTGTTTTTT.

The chain is built from TRBV27 and TRBJ2-7; tentatively, D is TRBD2 (6 bases). Germline V CDR1 and CDR2: MNHEY, SMNVEV (reference sequence). This CDR3 has 15 residues. The V and J ends lost 2 bases and 4 bases respectively, with 15 bases between them. CDR3 DNA: TGTGCCAGCAGTTTAAGCGGGCCTCAGGTGTACGAGCAGTACTTC. This sequence encodes CASSLSGPQVYEQYF.

The chain couples TRBV6-5 to TRBJ2-1; weak D call: TRBD1 (5 bases). V was trimmed by 8 bases and J by 4 bases, leaving 12 bases between them. CDR3 size: 13 residues. The V gene's germline CDR1 is MNHEY and CDR2 SVGAGI. The CDR3 DNA sequence: TGTGCCAGCGGCCAGGGTCGGTACAATGAGCAGTTCTTC. As protein: CASGQGRYNEQFF.